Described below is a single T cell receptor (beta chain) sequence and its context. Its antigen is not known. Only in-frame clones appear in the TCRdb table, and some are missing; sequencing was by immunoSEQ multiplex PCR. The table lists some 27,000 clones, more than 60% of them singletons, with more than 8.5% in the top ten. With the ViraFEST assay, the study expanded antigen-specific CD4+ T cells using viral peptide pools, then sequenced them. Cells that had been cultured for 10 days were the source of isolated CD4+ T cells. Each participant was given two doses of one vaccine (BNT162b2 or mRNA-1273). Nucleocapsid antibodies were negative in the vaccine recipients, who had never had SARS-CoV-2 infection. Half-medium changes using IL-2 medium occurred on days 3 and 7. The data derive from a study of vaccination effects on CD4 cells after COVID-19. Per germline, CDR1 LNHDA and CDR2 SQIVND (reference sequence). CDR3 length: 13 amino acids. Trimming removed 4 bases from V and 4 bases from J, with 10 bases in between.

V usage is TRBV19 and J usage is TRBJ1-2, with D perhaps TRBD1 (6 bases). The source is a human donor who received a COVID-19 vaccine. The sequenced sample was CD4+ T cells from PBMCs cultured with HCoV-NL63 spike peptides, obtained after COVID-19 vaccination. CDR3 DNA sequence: TGTGCCAGTAGTAGTGCCAGGGGCTATGGCTACACCTTC. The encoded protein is CASSSARGYGYTF.